These 19 T cell receptor beta chains were sequenced from one sample in a study of blood T cell repertoires in COVID-19. TCRdb's copy holds only in-frame clones and misses some; the assay was immunoSEQ multiplex PCR. The sample lists approximately 170,000 clones; about 74% were seen once. The sequencing input was peripheral blood. These receptor sequences come from an elderly woman with acute or convalescent COVID-19.

The V gene is TRBV6-6, the J gene TRBJ1-1; possibly TRBD1 for D (5 bases). The V end lost 6 bases, the J end lost 4 bases, and 15 bases lay between the germline ends. The CDR3 spans 14 residues. Looked up from germline, CDR1 is MNHNY and CDR2 is SVGAGI (reference sequence). The CDR3, as DNA: TGTGCCAGCAGCCCAGGGTTTCGGGTCACTGAAGCTTTCTTT. It translates to CASSPGFRVTEAFF.

This sequence joins TRBV7-3 and TRBJ2-1, with TRBD2 matching over 8 bases. The J segment lost 0 bases and the V segment lost 5 bases, leaving 9 bases of the junction unmatched. Looked up from germline, CDR1 is SGHTA and CDR2 is FQGTGA. The CDR3 consists of 17 residues. This chain's CDR3 is CASSQSTGTSSYNEQFF. CDR3 in DNA: TGTGCCAGCAGCCAATCCACCGGGACTAGCTCCTACAATGAGCAGTTCTTC.

This clone was detected once. V is TRBV30 and J is TRBJ1-4, with 9 bases fitting TRBD1. V dropped 3 bases and J dropped 7; count of bases not matched to a gene: 3. Germline values: CDR1 GTSNPN, CDR2 SVGIG (reference sequence). This CDR3 has 13 amino acids. The CDR3 here is CAWSGQGTEKLFF. The CDR3 nucleotides read TGTGCCTGGAGCGGACAGGGGACTGAAAAACTGTTTTTT.

The chain couples TRBV30 to TRBJ2-3; D call uncertain. Trimming removed 2 bases at V and 2 bases at J, with 11 bases between. The CDR3 has 14 amino acids. CDR1 is GTSNPN and CDR2 is SVGIG in the germline V gene (reference sequence). DNA of the CDR3: TGTGCCTGGAGTCGAAGTCAGTACACAGATACGCAGTATTTT. It encodes CAWSRSQYTDTQYF.

V gene TRBV9 combines with J gene TRBJ2-2; possible D gene TRBD2, 6 bases. Germline V CDR1 and CDR2: SGDLS, YYNGEE. This CDR3 region has 14 residues. Trimming left V 4 bases short and J 5 bases short, with 12 bases between. The CDR3 here is CASSPRGLTGELFF. In DNA form, the CDR3 reads TGTGCCAGCAGCCCTCGGGGGTTAACCGGGGAGCTGTTTTTT.

V usage is TRBV5-8 and J usage is TRBJ1-1; D unresolved. This CDR3 is 14 amino acids long. CDR1 and CDR2 from the germline V gene are SGHTS and YDEGEE. V lost 3 bases and J 5 bases, leaving 14 bases between the germline ends. This chain's CDR3 is CASSSRVGETEAFF. In nucleotides, the CDR3 is TGTGCCAGCAGCTCGAGGGTTGGGGAAACTGAAGCTTTCTTT.

The chain is built from TRBV19 and TRBJ1-5, with TRBD1 matching over 10 bases. The CDR3 is 17 amino acids. Trimming took 5 bases from V and 0 from J; bases not matched to a gene: 7. The germline CDR1 and CDR2 sequences are LNHDA and SQIVND (reference sequence). CDR3 sequence reads: CASSLTGGHYSNQPQHF. The CDR3 DNA reads as TGTGCCAGTAGTTTGACAGGGGGCCATTATAGCAATCAGCCCCAGCATTTT.

This sequence joins TRBV3-1 (or the pseudogene TRBV3-2) and TRBJ2-1, with 16 nucleotides matching TRBD2. The germline CDR1 and CDR2 sequences are LGHDT and YNNKEL (reference sequence). V lost 4 bases, J lost 6 bases, and 9 bases stayed unmatched. CDR3 length equals 18 residues. For the CDR3, the DNA is TGTGCCAGCAGCCCAGGGGGACTAGCGGGAGGGCTTGCCAATGAGCAGTTCTTC. This gives the protein CASSPGGLAGGLANEQFF.

The chain links TRBV7-2 to TRBJ1-5, with 8 positions matching TRBD1. This CDR3 has 15 residues. The V and J ends lost 1 base and 6 bases, in that order; junction bases with no gene match: 5. Germline-derived CDR1 and CDR2 are SGHTA and FQGNSA. CDR3 amino acids: CASSLVQGEGQPQHF. The DNA of the CDR3 is TGTGCCAGCAGCTTAGTACAGGGGGAAGGTCAGCCCCAGCATTTT. Together with reference TRBV7-2 and TRBJ1-5, the CDR3 gives the full variable domain: GAGVSQSPSNKVTEKGKDVELRCDPISGHTALYWYRQSLGQGLEFLIYFQGNSAPDKSGLPSDRFSAERTGGSVSTLTIQRTQQEDSAVYLCASSLVQGEGQPQHFGDGTRLSIL.

CDR3 DNA sequence: TGCGCCAGCAGCCACCGGGGGGCCGCTGAAGCTTTCTTT. This codes for CASSHRGAAEAFF. The J gene is TRBJ1-1, the V gene TRBV4-1, with a possible D match to TRBD1 (6 bases). Per germline, CDR1 MGHRA and CDR2 YSYEKL. The CDR3 consists of 13 residues. The V and J ends lost 3 bases and 6 bases respectively, with 11 bases between them.

The chain has TRBV29-1 and TRBJ2-7; TRBD1 matches at 8 bases. The junction had 5 bases not matched to a gene; V was cut back by 7 bases and J by 0 bases. This CDR3 spans 13 amino acids. Germline assignment: CDR1 SQVTM and CDR2 ANQGSEA. CDR3: CSARTGLSYEQYF. CDR3 nucleotides: TGCAGCGCCCGGACAGGGCTCTCCTACGAGCAGTACTTC.

The genes are TRBV28 and TRBJ1-2; TRBD1 is a possible D gene (5 bases). The CDR3 loop spans 11 amino acids. V was pared by 6 bases and J by 8 bases, with 10 bases between. Per germline, CDR1 MDHEN and CDR2 SYDVKM. The CDR3 protein is CASSYDRGYTF. The CDR3 nucleotides read TGTGCCAGCAGCTACGACAGAGGCTACACCTTC.

V usage is TRBV28 and J usage is TRBJ1-1, with D possibly TRBD1 on 5 matching bases. CDR1 is MDHEN, CDR2 SYDVKM, per germline. The CDR3 is 12 residues long. Trimming pared 8 bases from V and 10 bases from J, leaving 17 bases between. This CDR3 is CASGGMGLGAFF. The DNA of the CDR3 is TGTGCCAGCGGCGGTATGGGGCTTGGAGCTTTCTTT.

This sequence joins TRBV2 and TRBJ2-2; tentatively, D is TRBD1 (5 bases). The CDR3 runs 14 residues. Trimming removed 8 bases at V and 3 bases at J, with 13 bases between. Germline-derived CDR1 and CDR2 are SNHLY and FYNNEI. The CDR3 DNA is TGTGCCAGCGATCAGGGTTTATACACCGGGGAGCTGTTTTTT. Its translation is CASDQGLYTGELFF.

The rearrangement uses TRBV7-2 and TRBJ2-7; 9 positions match TRBD2. There are 11 residues in the CDR3. Looked up from germline, CDR1 is SGHTA and CDR2 is FQGNSA. Trimming took 6 bases from V and 7 from J; bases not matched to a gene: 1. The CDR3 sequence: CASRLAGEQYF. The CDR3 DNA reads TGTGCCAGCAGACTAGCGGGTGAGCAGTACTTC.

A word on this clone: This sequence may be a read error, since a much larger clone differs from it by one base. Within the sample, other DNA sequences also encode this same CDR3. This chain connects TRBV10-3 to TRBJ2-1; TRBD2 matches 15 bases. The CDR3 is 16 residues long. Germline assignment: CDR1 ENHRY and CDR2 SYGVKD. J was trimmed by 7 bases and V by 3 bases; bases with no gene match: 4. CDR3 DNA sequence: TGTGCCATCAGTGACCGGACTAGCGGGAGGGGTAATGAGCAGTTCTTC. Amino acids: CAISDRTSGRGNEQFF.

The genes are TRBV4-3 and TRBJ2-3, with D perhaps matching TRBD1 (6 bases). This CDR3 region has 15 residues. V was cut by 1 base and J by 3 bases, with 11 bases left in between. Germline V gives CDR1 LGHNA, CDR2 YSLEER. CDR3 nucleotide sequence: TGCGCCAGCAGCCAAGCAGGGGTGGTGACAGATACGCAGTATTTT. Residues: CASSQAGVVTDTQYF.

This chain's CDR3 is CATSDLAGAGGELFF. CDR3 DNA: TGTGCCACCAGTGATTTAGCAGGGGCCGGCGGGGAGCTGTTTTTT. The rearrangement links TRBV24-1 to TRBJ2-2; perhaps TRBD1 as D (6 bases). The CDR3 contains 15 residues. V was shortened by 1 base and J by 7 bases, with 12 bases between the two germline ends. The germline CDR1 and CDR2 sequences are KGHDR and SFDVKD.

This clone has just one count. V gene TRBV10-3 combines with J gene TRBJ1-2; TRBD1 aligns across 8 bases. The J segment lost 3 bases and the V segment lost 5 bases, leaving 11 bases of the junction unmatched. The germline gives CDR1 ENHRY, CDR2 SYGVKD. The CDR3 sequence is 16 residues long. The CDR3 nucleotides read TGTGCCATCAGTACATCGACAGGGGTGGGGGACTATGGCTACACCTTC. It specifies CAISTSTGVGDYGYTF.